This T cell receptor beta chain was observed in a study of OX40 agonist ivuxolimab in advanced cancers. Broader study findings: Expanded clones belonging to CD8+ T cells outnumbered, on average, those of CD4+. Both CD4+ and CD8+ T cell populations in blood had undergone clonal expansion by week 6 at 0.1 to 3.0 mg/kg. Partial responders receiving 0.1-3.0 mg/kg showed among the lowest clonal expansion.

The investigators sampled blood at baseline, at cycle 4 day 1, and at cycle 7 day 1. Notes on this clone: The antigen remains undetermined.

Assay used: immunoSEQ multiplex PCR; TCRdb lists only in-frame clones, some missing. The sample lists 67,000 or so clones; about 88% were seen once. V was shortened by 6 bases and J by 7 bases, with 15 bases between the two germline ends. Germline assignment: CDR1 LNHDA and CDR2 SQIVND (reference sequence). The CDR3 extends over 14 amino acids. The sample here was CD4+ or CD8+ T cells sorted from blood, taken in a trial of the OX40 agonist ivuxolimab. The chain combines TRBV19 with TRBJ1-4; no definite D call. The receptor was derived from an adult with an advanced solid tumor such as melanoma, head and neck, liver or kidney cancer. CDR3 sequence reads: CASSDRRGGEKLFF. In DNA form, the CDR3 reads TGTGCCAGTAGCGACCGGAGAGGCGGTGAAAAACTGTTTTTT. The complete variable domain, with remaining parts taken from reference TRBV19 and TRBJ1-4, reads DGGITQSPKYLFRKEGQNVTLSCEQNLNHDAMYWYRQDPGQGLRLIYYSQIVNDFQKGDIAEGYSVSREKKESFPLTVTSAQKNPTAFYLCASSDRRGGEKLFFGSGTQLSVL.